This entry concerns a single T cell receptor (beta chain). The data derive from a study of blood T cell repertoires in COVID-19. In the study overall: Samples came from the United States, Italy and Spain, spanning acute and convalescent COVID-19.

Germline V gives CDR1 MNHEY, CDR2 SVGAGI. The V end lost 4 bases, the J end lost 7 bases, and 11 bases lay between the germline ends. There are 13 residues in the CDR3. Libraries were prepared by immunoSEQ multiplex PCR; TCRdb keeps only in-frame clonotypes and omits some of them. The data show about 68,000 clones, 90% to 95% seen once. The chain uses TRBV6-5 and TRBJ1-5, with D tentatively TRBD1 (6 bases). The specimen was peripheral blood. This receptor was identified in a man in his forties or fifties with COVID-19, enrolled during active disease. The CDR3 region has the DNA TGTGCCAGCAGTTGGGGGGGCGGGCAGCCCCAGCATTTT. Amino acid sequence: CASSWGGGQPQHF.